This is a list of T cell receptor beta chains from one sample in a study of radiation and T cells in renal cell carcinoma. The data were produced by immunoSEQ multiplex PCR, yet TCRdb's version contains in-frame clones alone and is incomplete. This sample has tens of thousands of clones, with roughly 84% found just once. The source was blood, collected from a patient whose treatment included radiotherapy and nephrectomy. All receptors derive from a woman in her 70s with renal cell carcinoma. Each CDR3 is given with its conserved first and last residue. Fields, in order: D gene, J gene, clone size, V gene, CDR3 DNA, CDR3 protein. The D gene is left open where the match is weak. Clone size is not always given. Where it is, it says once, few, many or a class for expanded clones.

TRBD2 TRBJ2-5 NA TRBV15 TGTGCCACCAGCAGAGAAACAGCGGGGGATAGGGAGACCCAGTACTTC CATSRETAGDRETQYF
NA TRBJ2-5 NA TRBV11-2 TGTGCCAGCAGCTTATCCGCTAGCGTCGAGACCCAGTACTTC CASSLSASVETQYF
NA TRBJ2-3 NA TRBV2 TGTGCCAGCAGCATTCTCGGGCGCGGAGATACGCAGTATTTT CASSILGRGDTQYF
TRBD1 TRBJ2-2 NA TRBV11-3 TGTGCCAGCAGCCATAATACAGGGGGAACCGGGGAGCTGTTTTTT CASSHNTGGTGELFF
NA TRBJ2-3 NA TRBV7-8 TGTGCCAGCAGCCCATTCCAGGACACAGATACGCAGTATTTT CASSPFQDTDTQYF
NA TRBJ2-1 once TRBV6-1 TGTGCCAGCAGTGAAAGGTACCTCAGGAACAATGAGCAGTTCTTC CASSERYLRNNEQFF
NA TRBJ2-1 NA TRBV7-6 TGTGCCAGCAGCTTAGGTGGACTACGGAGTGAGCAGTTCTTC CASSLGGLRSEQFF
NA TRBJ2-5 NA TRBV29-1 TGCAGCGTGGGTATCCAGACCCAGTACTTC CSVGIQTQYF
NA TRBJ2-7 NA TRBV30 TGTGCCTTGAAAGTAGCAGGAGAAGCCTACGAGCAGTACTTC CALKVAGEAYEQYF
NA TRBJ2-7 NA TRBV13 TGTGCCAGCAGCCCCGCCGGACGTCCTCTATGGCAGTACTTC CASSPAGRPLWQYF
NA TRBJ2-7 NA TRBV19 TGTGCCAGTAGTATAGGGTTGACACCCCTGAGCTCCTACGAGCAGTACTTC CASSIGLTPLSSYEQYF
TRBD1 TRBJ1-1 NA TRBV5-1 TGCGCCAGCACCTCGACAGGGAAAAACACTGAAGCTTTCTTT CASTSTGKNTEAFF
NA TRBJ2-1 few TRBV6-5 TGTGCCAGCAGTTTATCAGGGAACTCCTACAATGAGCAGTTCTTC CASSLSGNSYNEQFF
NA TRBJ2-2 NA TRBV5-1 TGCGCCAGCATGGAGTTCTCGGACACCGGGGAGCTGTTTTTT CASMEFSDTGELFF
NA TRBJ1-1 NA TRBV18 TGTGCCAGCTCACCACGGGGACCATTGAACACTGAAGCTTTCTTT CASSPRGPLNTEAFF
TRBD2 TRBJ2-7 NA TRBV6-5 TGTGCCAGCAGTTTATCGGGGGGGACCGCCTACGAGCAGTACTTC CASSLSGGTAYEQYF
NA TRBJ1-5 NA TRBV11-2 TGTGCCAGCAGCAAGGACAGAAATCAGCCCCAGCATTTT CASSKDRNQPQHF
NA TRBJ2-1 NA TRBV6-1 TGTGCCAGCAGTGTCGGCGCTGCCAACGTAGAGGAGCAGTTCTTC CASSVGAANVEEQFF
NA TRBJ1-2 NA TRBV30 TGTGCCTGGGCAACAGGGTTCAACTATGGCTACACCTTC CAWATGFNYGYTF
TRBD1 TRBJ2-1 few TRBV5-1 TGCGCCAGCAGCTTGGAGGGACAGACGGGTGAGCAGTTCTTC CASSLEGQTGEQFF